Sequencing of this T cell receptor beta chain was carried out in a study of blood T cell repertoires in COVID-19. Study-wide background: Acute-phase and convalescent COVID-19 samples originated in the United States, Italy and Spain. PBMCs, B-cell-depleted T cells, or T cells provided the cDNA or gDNA that made up the material.

Trimming cost V 2 bases and J 3 bases, with 8 bases left between them. Germline V gene lookup returns CDR1 SEHNR and CDR2 FQNEAQ (reference sequence). The CDR3 sequence is 13 residues long. Methods used by the authors: Quantification of nucleated cells was approximated via reference gene primer amplification. Produced via immunoSEQ multiplex PCR; TCRdb's table is partial and in-frame only. V, J and clone size reflect that table, while D and trimming were determined from the DNA. The sample lists about 270,000 clones, over 85% occurring once. Cohort 3 donors counted as recovered after two negative PCRs, clearance, or resolved symptoms.

This receptor was obtained from a woman aged 55-70 years who had recovered from COVID-19. The V call is TRBV7-9, the J call TRBJ2-7; a weak D match, TRBD1 (5 bases). Sample: PBMCs or T cells enriched from blood (not recorded which). This chain's CDR3 is CASSLKGVYEQYF. CDR3 coding DNA: TGTGCCAGCAGCTTAAAAGGGGTCTACGAGCAGTACTTC.